Presented here are 6 T cell receptor beta chains from one specimen sequenced in a study of T cells after yellow fever vaccination. TCRdb ran MiXCR on the 5' RACE reads and lists one entry per CDR3 protein. The sample includes more than 450,000 distinct CDR3 sequences, around a fifth seen only once; the top ten take about a sixth. The sequenced sample was PBMCs, obtained less than 25 days after the first yellow fever vaccination. These receptors were obtained from a man between 18 and 35 years old who received the YFV17D yellow fever vaccine.

The table lists this clonotype with a few counts. The rearrangement joins TRBV24-1 to TRBJ2-2; no firm D call. V was clipped by 1 base and J by 6 bases, with 8 bases between them. Germline CDR1 and CDR2: KGHDR and SFDVKD. The CDR3 consists of 14 residues. CDR3 coding DNA: TGTGCCACCAGTGATTTTAACCAGGCCGGGGAGCTGTTTTTT. Its protein is CATSDFNQAGELFF.

Written as DNA, the CDR3 is TGTGCCACCAGTGAGGCGAAGGGACTTGGCACCGGGGAGCTGTTTTTT. This sequence encodes CATSEAKGLGTGELFF. The chain joins TRBV24-1 to TRBJ2-2; tentative D call: TRBD2 (6 bases). Germline V gene sequence: CDR1 KGHDR, CDR2 SFDVKD. Trimming removed 4 bases at V and 4 bases at J, with 15 bases between. This CDR3 is built from 16 residues.

This clonotype was seen a handful of times. This chain joins TRBV5-1 and TRBJ1-1, with TRBD1 as a possible D gene (6 bases). This CDR3 has 13 residues. Germline CDR1 is SGHRS and CDR2 is YFSETQ. With 4 bases removed from V and 11 bases from J, the gap between germline ends came to 18 bases. The CDR3 nucleotides read TGCGCCAGCAGCCCGCCAGAGGGGGGTCGGGCTTTCTTT. This sequence encodes CASSPPEGGRAFF.

The chain carries TRBV7-6 and TRBJ2-3; D not resolved. Trimming left V 1 base short and J 6 bases short, with 14 bases between. This CDR3 comprises 15 residues. The germline V gene encodes CDR1 SGHVS and CDR2 FNYEAQ. This CDR3 is CASSLEASLGDTQYF. The CDR3, as DNA: TGTGCCAGCAGCTTAGAAGCTTCCTTGGGGGATACGCAGTATTTT.

This clonotype was detected only a few times. V usage is TRBV4-3 and J usage is TRBJ2-5; 9 positions agree with TRBD1. Trimming at V came to 4 bases and at J to 5 bases, leaving 8 bases not matched to a gene. CDR3 size: 15 residues. The germline V gene encodes CDR1 LGHNA and CDR2 YSLEER. CDR3 sequence (DNA): TGCGCCAGCAGCCCGGGGGACAGGGTGTTCGAGACCCAGTACTTC. Translated: CASSPGDRVFETQYF.

The V and J genes are TRBV18 and TRBJ2-3; 10 bases agree with TRBD2. The CDR3 extends over 16 amino acids. The germline V gene encodes CDR1 KGHSH and CDR2 LQKENI. V gave up 1 base and J gave up 4 bases; unmatched junction bases: 5. This chain's CDR3 is CASSPQASGGADTQYF. The CDR3 region has the DNA TGTGCCAGCTCACCACAGGCTAGCGGGGGAGCAGATACGCAGTATTTT.